This T cell receptor beta chain was recovered during a study of T cells in Graves' hyperthyroidism and ophthalmopathy. CDR1 and CDR2 from the germline V gene are SGHRS and YFSETQ. Trimming shortened V by 5 bases and J by 1 base, and 12 bases separated the two germline ends. The CDR3 length is 14 residues. Uncontrolled infection, other autoimmune disease, pregnancy or lactation excluded patients. The PBMCs had their origin in roughly 9.4 ml of fresh peripheral blood. RNA transcripts provided the source from which TCR beta CDR3 regions were amplified. HTBI primers were the set used in a first-round RT-PCR of the TCR CDR3. TCRdb called the multiplex PCR reads again in MiXCR, with one record for every CDR3 protein. The table includes more than 500,000 distinct CDR3 sequences, about 17% detected once.

This chain links TRBV5-1 with TRBJ1-1; D perhaps matches TRBD1 (5 bases). This TCR was recovered from a woman in her twenties or thirties with Graves' hyperthyroidism. The sequenced sample was blood. The CDR3 region is CASRGDGPNTEAFF. For the CDR3, the DNA is TGCGCCAGCAGGGGGGACGGCCCGAACACTGAAGCTTTCTTT.